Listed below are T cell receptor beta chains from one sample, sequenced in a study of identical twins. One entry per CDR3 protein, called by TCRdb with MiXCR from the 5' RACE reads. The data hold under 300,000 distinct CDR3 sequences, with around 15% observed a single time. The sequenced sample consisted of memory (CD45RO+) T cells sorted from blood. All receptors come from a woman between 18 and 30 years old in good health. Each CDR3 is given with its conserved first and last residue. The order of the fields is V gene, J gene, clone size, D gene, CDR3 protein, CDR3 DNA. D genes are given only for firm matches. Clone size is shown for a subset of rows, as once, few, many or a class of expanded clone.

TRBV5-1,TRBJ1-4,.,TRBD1,CASYPGQGGEKLFF,TGCGCCAGCTACCCGGGACAGGGCGGAGAAAAACTGTTTTTT
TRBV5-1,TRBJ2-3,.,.,CASSYWTKTDWQYF,TGCGCCAGCAGCTACTGGACTAAGACAGACTGGCAGTATTTT
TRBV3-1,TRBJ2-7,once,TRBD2,CASCLPGLVTYEQYF,TGTGCCAGCTGCCTACCGGGACTAGTAACCTACGAGCAGTACTTC
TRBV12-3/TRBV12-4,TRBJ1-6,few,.,CASTSGQSYNSPLHF,TGTGCCAGCACCTCCGGACAGTCCTATAATTCACCCCTCCACTTT
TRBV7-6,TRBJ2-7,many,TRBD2,CASSLIDVRGRDSYEQYF,TGTGCCAGCAGCTTAATCGATGTTCGCGGGAGGGATTCCTACGAGCAGTACTTC
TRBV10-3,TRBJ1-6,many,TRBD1,CAISKQGADNSPLHF,TGTGCCATCAGTAAACAGGGGGCCGATAATTCACCCCTCCACTTT
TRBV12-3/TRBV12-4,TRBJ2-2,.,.,CASRRRQGSGTGELFF,TGTGCCAGCAGGAGACGCCAGGGAAGTGGCACCGGGGAGCTGTTTTTT
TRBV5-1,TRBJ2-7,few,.,CASAKNDRIYEQYF,TGCGCCAGCGCCAAAAATGACAGGATCTACGAGCAGTACTTC
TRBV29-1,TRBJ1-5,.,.,CSVQGVRGQPQHF,TGCAGCGTTCAAGGGGTACGCGGTCAGCCCCAGCATTTT
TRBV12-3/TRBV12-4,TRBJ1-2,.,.,CASSTQGLGGYTF,TGTGCCAGCAGTACACAGGGACTTGGGGGCTACACCTTC
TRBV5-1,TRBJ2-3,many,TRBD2,CASSERGGRGDTQYF,TGCGCCAGCAGCGAACGCGGGGGGCGTGGAGATACGCAGTATTTT
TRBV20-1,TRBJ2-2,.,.,CSGQRGGRTGELFF,TGCAGCGGTCAGAGGGGGGGACGGACCGGGGAGCTGTTTTTT
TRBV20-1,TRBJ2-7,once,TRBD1,CSAITEYRGQEQYF,TGCAGTGCTATAACGGAATATAGGGGGCAAGAGCAGTACTTC
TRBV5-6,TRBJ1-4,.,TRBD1,CASSLTNRQGRISPAGGKLFF,TGTGCCAGCAGCCTGACGAACCGACAGGGAAGGATTTCTCCTGCCGGCGGGAAACTGTTTTTT
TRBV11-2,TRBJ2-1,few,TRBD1,CASSFFRGQAYNEQFF,TGTGCCAGCAGCTTCTTCAGGGGACAGGCCTACAATGAGCAGTTCTTC
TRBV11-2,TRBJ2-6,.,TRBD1,CASRDRANSGANVLTF,TGTGCCAGCAGAGACAGGGCCAACTCTGGGGCCAACGTCCTGACTTTC